This T cell receptor (beta chain) appears in the sequencing data of a study of blood T cells in healthy people across ages. A second PCR, run for roughly 6 to 11 cycles, used a sample-barcoded 5' primer plus a J-beta primer mix. Through a template-switch adaptor with 12 random nucleotides, each cDNA molecule received a tag. TCRdb re-derived calls from the 5' RACE reads in MiXCR, one entry per CDR3 protein. This table holds some 750,000 distinct CDR3 sequences, about 20% found once. The CDR3 is 15 residues long. This clonotype was counted only a few times. J is TRBJ2-3 and V is TRBV12-1. TRBV12-1 is assigned pseudogene status. The sequence was collected from a man in his 70s in good health. Sequencing was carried out using blood. CDR3 sequence (DNA): TGTGCCAGCAGCACTTACTTTCATCCCACCCATACGCAGTATTTT. Encoded protein: CASSTYFHPTHTQYF.